This is a list of T cell receptor beta chains from one sample in a study of control samples from healthy donors and cancer patients. Some clones are missing from TCRdb's copy, which holds only in-frame ones; the method was immunoSEQ multiplex PCR. The repertoire holds about 180,000 clones, 85% to 95% seen once, with 1.1% to 1.5% in the top ten. Sequencing was done on a sample of blood. These receptors were collected from a young man in good health. The CDR3 runs from the conserved cysteine through the conserved F or W. A D gene is named only where the DNA matches it firmly. Clone size is not always given. Where it is, it says once, few, many or a class for expanded clones.

j_gene,v_gene,abundance,d_gene,CDR3aa,CDR3nt
TRBJ2-7,TRBV27,-,TRBD1,CASSRTGAYEQYF,TGTGCCAGCAGTCGGACAGGGGCCTACGAGCAGTACTTC
TRBJ2-5,TRBV5-6,-,-,CASSLPGPGYQETQYF,TGTGCCAGCAGCTTGCCTGGCCCAGGGTACCAAGAGACCCAGTACTTC
TRBJ2-3,TRBV2,-,TRBD1,CASSERDRGRSHTQYF,TGTGCCAGCAGTGAAAGGGACAGGGGGCGCTCACATACGCAGTATTTT
TRBJ1-1,TRBV18,-,-,CASSPPSRGVEAFF,TGTGCCAGCTCACCCCCCTCCCGGGGGGTTGAAGCTTTCTTT
TRBJ1-3,TRBV2,once,-,CASRREGGIKGNTIYF,TGTGCCAGCAGAAGAGAGGGGGGGATTAAAGGAAACACCATATATTTT
TRBJ1-4,TRBV10-3,-,TRBD1,CATKPIPGQGTNEKLFF,TGTGCCACCAAACCAATCCCGGGACAGGGGACTAATGAAAAACTGTTTTTT
TRBJ1-2,TRBV20-1,-,TRBD1,CSARGPGQSQGYTF,TGCAGTGCTCGTGGACCGGGACAGTCCCAAGGCTACACCTTC
TRBJ2-7,TRBV5-6,-,-,CASSFRLIPYEQYF,TGTGCCAGCAGCTTTCGACTAATACCCTACGAGCAGTACTTC
TRBJ2-7,TRBV27,-,-,CASSLIGQTYEQYF,TGTGCCAGCAGTTTAATCGGACAGACCTACGAGCAGTACTTC
TRBJ1-1,TRBV9,-,-,CASSVVSGATEAFF,TGTGCCAGCAGCGTAGTTTCAGGGGCCACTGAAGCTTTCTTT
TRBJ2-5,TRBV14,-,-,CASSQENSQETQYF,TGTGCCAGCAGCCAAGAAAACAGCCAAGAGACCCAGTACTTC
TRBJ2-5,TRBV7-9,-,-,CASTPMYRVEETQYF,TGTGCCAGCACCCCTATGTACAGGGTCGAAGAGACCCAGTACTTC
TRBJ1-2,TRBV10-3,-,TRBD1,CAISEDRGSGGYTF,TGTGCCATCAGTGAGGACAGGGGGTCGGGAGGCTACACCTTC
TRBJ2-1,TRBV6-6,-,-,CASSPSPGEGLGGNEQFF,TGTGCCAGCAGTCCATCGCCGGGGGAGGGCCTAGGGGGGAATGAGCAGTTCTTC
TRBJ2-4,TRBV5-1,-,TRBD2,CASSLAGSGRENIQYF,TGCGCCAGCAGCTTGGCCGGCAGCGGGAGGGAAAACATTCAGTACTTC
TRBJ2-3,TRBV5-1,-,-,CASSSVGVKDTQYF,TGCGCCAGCAGCTCGGTAGGAGTTAAAGATACGCAGTATTTT
TRBJ2-1,TRBV6-1,-,-,CASSEVSGAYNEQFF,TGTGCCAGCAGTGAAGTTAGTGGAGCATACAATGAGCAGTTCTTC
TRBJ1-2,TRBV27,-,-,CASSLDGNYGYTF,TGTGCCAGCAGCCTTGACGGGAACTATGGCTACACCTTC
TRBJ1-4,TRBV6-4,-,TRBD1,CASRAGTGNEKLFF,TGTGCCAGCAGAGCCGGGACAGGGAATGAAAAACTGTTTTTT
TRBJ1-5,TRBV30,-,-,CAWSGQGTNNQPQHF,TGTGCCTGGAGTGGTCAGGGTACCAACAATCAGCCCCAGCATTTT
TRBJ2-7,TRBV5-1,-,-,CASSRDGTLPYEQYF,TGCGCCAGCAGCCGAGACGGGACACTACCCTACGAGCAGTACTTC
TRBJ2-5,TRBV19,-,-,CASTTGQWGETQYF,TGTGCCAGTACCACCGGACAGTGGGGCGAGACCCAGTACTTC
TRBJ2-5,TRBV5-1,-,TRBD2,CASSPTRLANQETQYF,TGCGCCAGCAGCCCGACGAGACTAGCGAACCAAGAGACCCAGTACTTC
TRBJ1-5,TRBV30,-,-,CAWSPWAGSNQPQHF,TGTGCCTGGAGTCCTTGGGCAGGGAGCAATCAGCCCCAGCATTTT
TRBJ1-4,TRBV5-1,-,-,CASSSGLFNEKLFF,TGCGCCAGCAGCTCTGGACTGTTTAATGAAAAACTGTTTTTT
TRBJ2-3,TRBV7-2,-,-,CASTRGRGTDTQYF,TGTGCCAGCACGCGGGGCAGGGGGACAGATACGCAGTATTTT
TRBJ1-3,TRBV19,-,-,CASNTGISGNTIYF,TGTGCCAGTAATACAGGAATCTCTGGAAACACCATATATTTT